Many counts were recorded for the clone carrying this TCR beta chain. The entry originates in a study of T cells in Graves' hyperthyroidism and ophthalmopathy. Regions amplified from RNA transcripts were the TCR beta CDR3 regions. First-round RT-PCR with HTBI primers amplified the TCR CDR3 region. One entry per CDR3 protein, called by TCRdb with MiXCR from the multiplex PCR reads. The data hold about 420,000 distinct CDR3 sequences, with roughly 15% observed a single time. This receptor was obtained from a woman under 30 with Graves' hyperthyroidism. Input material: blood.

Here the CDR3 reads CASSPNRGNEKLFF. The CDR3, as DNA: TGTGCCAGCAGCCCGAACAGGGGTAATGAAAAACTGTTTTTT. This chain connects TRBV11-2 to TRBJ1-4; 7 nucleotides line up with TRBD1. The CDR3 runs 14 residues. With 5 bases clipped from V and 4 bases from J, the junction kept 4 bases outside the gene matches. The germline V gene encodes CDR1 SGHAT and CDR2 FQNNGV.